Sequencing of this TCR beta chain was carried out in a study of cytomegalovirus exposure and HLA in healthy donors. Study-level background: The Caucasian-associated ancestry cluster contained roughly four fifths of the 398 genotyped donors. General study results and limits: With later analysis, a missense DCLRE1C variant became linked to TCR beta V- and J-gene trimming. Several V segments, TRBV6-2 and TRBV6-3 among them, could not be told apart and were dropped.

60 Vbeta and 13 Jbeta primers were used in PCR. Original handling: A follow-up analysis tallied 65 million to 80 million unique TCR beta chains, approximately 11 million shared. The table came from immunoSEQ multiplex PCR; TCRdb's copy has only in-frame clones and leaves some out. V, J and clone size are those of that table, while D and trimming were read from the DNA. The sample carries fewer than 150,000 clones, over 70% recorded once. CDR1 is MNHEY, CDR2 SVGAGI, per germline. Germline trimming cut 6 bases from V and 5 bases from J; bases unmatched to any gene: 4. The CDR3 runs 14 residues. As concerns this clone: No antigen is known for it.

This chain links TRBV6-5 with TRBJ2-1; TRBD2 agrees at 10 bases. The source of this sequence is a man under 40 in good health and CMV-seronegative. Sequencing was carried out using PBMCs. The CDR3 nucleotides are TGTGCCAGCAGAACGCTAGCGGGGGACAATGAGCAGTTCTTC. Residues: CASRTLAGDNEQFF.